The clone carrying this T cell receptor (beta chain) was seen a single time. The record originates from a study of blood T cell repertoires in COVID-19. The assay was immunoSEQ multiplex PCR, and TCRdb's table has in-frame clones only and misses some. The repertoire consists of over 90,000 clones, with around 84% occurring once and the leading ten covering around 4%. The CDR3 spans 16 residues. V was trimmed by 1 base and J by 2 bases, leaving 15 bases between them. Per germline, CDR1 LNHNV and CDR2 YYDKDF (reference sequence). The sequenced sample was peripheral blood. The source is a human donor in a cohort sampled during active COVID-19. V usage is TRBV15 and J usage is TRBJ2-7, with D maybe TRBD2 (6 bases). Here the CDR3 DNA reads TGTGCCACCAGCAGAGGCGGGCGGGACTCTCCCTACGAGCAGTACTTC. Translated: CATSRGGRDSPYEQYF.